The 26 T cell receptor beta chains listed next were all sequenced from one sample in a study of T cells after yellow fever vaccination. TCRdb ran MiXCR on the 5' RACE reads and lists one entry per CDR3 protein. The table has some 260,000 distinct CDR3 sequences, roughly 4.8% seen once. Sequenced material: CD4+ T cells sorted from PBMCs, taken on the day of the yellow fever booster vaccination. Every receptor here comes from a man in his late teens or twenties who received the YFV17D yellow fever vaccine.

The chain uses TRBV6-6 and TRBJ2-7; TRBD1 might be the D (6 bases). This CDR3 has 14 amino acids. V shed 6 bases and J shed 2 bases, with 14 bases lying between them. The germline gives CDR1 MNHNY, CDR2 SVGAGI (reference sequence). CDR3 region: CASRRTDSPYEQYV. The CDR3 DNA follows: TGTGCCAGCAGGAGAACGGACAGTCCCTACGAGCAGTACGTC.

This clonotype was observed a few times. This chain links TRBV2 with TRBJ2-4, with TRBD2 matching 12 bases. After removal of 8 bases from V and 0 bases from J, the junction contained 5 bases not matched to a gene. CDR3 length equals 16 residues. Germline CDR1 is SNHLY and CDR2 is FYNNEI. CDR3 in DNA: TGTGCCAGCGGGGGACTAGCGGGTTTAGCCAAAAACATTCAGTACTTC. Its translation: CASGGLAGLAKNIQYF. Combining the CDR3 with reference TRBV2 and TRBJ2-4 gives the whole variable domain EPEVTQTPSHQVTQMGQEVILRCVPISNHLYFYWYRQILGQKVEFLVSFYNNEISEKSEIFDDQFSVERPDGSNFTLKIRSTKLEDSAMYFCASGGLAGLAKNIQYFGAGTRLSVL.

This clonotype was observed a few times. The CDR3 DNA reads TGTGCCAGCAGTGATTGGACCAATCAGCCCCAGCATTTT. It is translated as CASSDWTNQPQHF. The V and J genes are TRBV6-1 and TRBJ1-5, with D unresolved. This CDR3 comprises 13 residues. The germline gives CDR1 MNHNS, CDR2 SASEGT. Trimming removed 3 bases at V and 3 bases at J, with 6 bases between.

The rearrangement uses TRBV7-2 and TRBJ1-3; unclear D gene. V lost 8 bases to trimming and J lost 0 bases, with 11 bases between them. This CDR3 has 14 amino acids. Germline V gene sequence: CDR1 SGHTA, CDR2 FQGNSA. DNA for the CDR3: TGTGCCAGCGACCCGGGGTTCTCTGGAAACACCATATATTTT. Translated: CASDPGFSGNTIYF.

This clonotype was picked up a small number of times. V is TRBV5-1 and J is TRBJ2-1, with 8 bases fitting TRBD2. CDR1 and CDR2 from the germline V gene are SGHRS and YFSETQ. CDR3 length equals 19 residues. V gave up 0 bases and J gave up 5 bases; unmatched junction bases: 16. CDR3 in DNA: TGCGCCAGCAGCTTGGACCGGGGGCGGGGGGCCAGATCCGACAATGAGCAGTTCTTC. Translated: CASSLDRGRGARSDNEQFF.

The chain has TRBV11-2 and TRBJ2-3; D unclear. The V gene's germline CDR1 is SGHAT and CDR2 FQNNGV. CDR3 length: 14 residues. V was pared by 3 bases and J by 1 base, with 8 bases between. This CDR3 reads CASSFDQGTDTQYF. For the CDR3, the DNA is TGTGCCAGCAGCTTCGATCAGGGCACAGATACGCAGTATTTT.

Concerning this clonotype: A junction end diverges from the germline sequence, so it may reflect a read error. This rearrangement joins TRBV4-1 to TRBJ2-5; D tentatively reads TRBD1 or TRBD2 (5 bases each). This CDR3 is built from 13 residues. Germline V gives CDR1 MGHRA, CDR2 YSYEKL. The CDR3 region has the DNA TGCGCCAGCAGTCGAGGGGCCCAAGAGACCCACTACTTC. Its translation is CASSRGAQETHYF.

V usage is TRBV6-4 and J usage is TRBJ1-5; D is unresolved. The CDR3 runs to 14 residues. Germline CDR1 MRHNA, CDR2 SNTAGT. Trimming cost V 6 bases and J 2 bases, with 11 bases left between them. CDR3 region: CASSGEAGNQPQHF. CDR3 DNA sequence: TGTGCCAGCAGCGGGGAAGCAGGCAATCAGCCCCAGCATTTT.

This clonotype was observed a few times. V and J are TRBV20-1 and TRBJ2-7, with 11 nucleotides matching TRBD2. The CDR3 runs to 17 residues. Germline loops: CDR1 DFQATT, CDR2 SNEGSKA (reference sequence). Trimming at V came to 0 bases and at J to 12 bases, leaving 19 bases not matched to a gene. This chain's CDR3 is CSAREGLAGGKPTSMYV. In DNA form, the CDR3 reads TGCAGTGCTAGAGAAGGGCTAGCGGGGGGTAAACCTACGAGCATGTACGTC.

This clonotype was counted a few times. The gene calls are TRBV15 and TRBJ1-2, with D tentatively TRBD1 (6 bases). V gave up 0 bases and J gave up 7 bases, with 12 bases separating them. This CDR3 has 14 amino acids. Germline assignment: CDR1 LNHNV and CDR2 YYDKDF (reference sequence). CDR3 amino acids: CATSRDFRGGGYTF. The CDR3 DNA reads as TGTGCCACCAGCAGAGATTTCAGGGGCGGTGGCTACACCTTC.

This clonotype was seen only a few times. The genes are TRBV6-6 and TRBJ1-5; 7 positions match TRBD1. Trimming took 8 bases from V and 4 from J; bases not matched to a gene: 8. Looked up from germline, CDR1 is MNHNY and CDR2 is SVGAGI (reference sequence). CDR3 length: 14 residues. This chain's CDR3 is CASCRDRSNQPQHF. The CDR3, as DNA: TGTGCCAGCTGCCGGGACAGATCTAATCAGCCCCAGCATTTT.

The chain uses TRBV5-1 and TRBJ1-4; tentatively, D is TRBD1 (5 bases). The CDR3 runs to 16 residues. The germline CDR1 and CDR2 sequences are SGHRS and YFSETQ. With 4 bases removed from V and 5 bases from J, the gap between germline ends came to 18 bases. The CDR3 nucleotides read TGCGCCAGCAGCATTTGGGACCGTCCCTCAAATGAAAAACTGTTTTTT. Its translation is CASSIWDRPSNEKLFF. Combining the CDR3 with reference TRBV5-1 and TRBJ1-4 gives the whole variable domain KAGVTQTPRYLIKTRGQQVTLSCSPISGHRSVSWYQQTPGQGLQFLFEYFSETQRNKGNFPGRFSGRQFSNSRSEMNVSTLELGDSALYLCASSIWDRPSNEKLFFGSGTQLSVL.

This clonotype was observed many times. The V gene is TRBV14, the J gene TRBJ2-1; 8 nucleotides align to TRBD2. The CDR3 totals 16 residues. The ends lost 5 bases at V and 7 bases at J; junction bases unmatched: 13. Germline CDR1 reads SGHDN; CDR2 reads FVKESK. DNA of the CDR3: TGTGCCAGCAGCTCCCCCGGAATTAGCGGGGTAAATGAGCAGTTCTTC. This translates into CASSSPGISGVNEQFF.

This chain links TRBV19 with TRBJ1-2; TRBD1 aligns across 7 bases. This CDR3 has 14 residues. From germline, CDR1 is LNHDA and CDR2 SQIVND (reference sequence). J lost 4 bases, V lost 3 bases, and 5 bases had no gene match. The CDR3 nucleotides read TGTGCCAGTAGTATGGACCGGGACAGCTATGGCTACACCTTC. This encodes CASSMDRDSYGYTF. Filled out from reference TRBV19 and TRBJ1-2, the complete variable domain reads DGGITQSPKYLFRKEGQNVTLSCEQNLNHDAMYWYRQDPGQGLRLIYYSQIVNDFQKGDIAEGYSVSREKKESFPLTVTSAQKNPTAFYLCASSMDRDSYGYTFGSGTRLTVV.

This clonotype has ten or more counts. The chain is built from TRBV2 and TRBJ1-1; 7 nucleotides agree with TRBD1. Germline lookup yields CDR1 SNHLY and CDR2 FYNNEI. V lost 6 bases, J lost 5 bases, and 9 bases stayed unmatched. This CDR3 contains 14 residues. The CDR3 region has the DNA TGTGCCAGCAGAGCGACAGGGTTGGGTACTGAAGCTTTCTTT. Its translation is CASRATGLGTEAFF.

The rearrangement links TRBV5-6 to TRBJ2-3, with D possibly being TRBD1 (6 bases). The CDR3 runs 16 residues. Trimming stripped 1 base from V and 0 bases from J, with 12 bases between. CDR1 and CDR2 from the germline V gene are SGHDT and YYEEEE. The CDR3 DNA is TGTGCCAGCAGCTTGTTGGGGGCCGGCAGCACAGATACGCAGTATTTT. Amino acids: CASSLLGAGSTDTQYF.

This clonotype was detected ten times or more. The chain is built from TRBV10-3 and TRBJ2-2, with D unclear. Germline values: CDR1 ENHRY, CDR2 SYGVKD. This CDR3 has 13 amino acids. Deletions cut 7 bases from V and 6 bases from J, with 12 bases between. The CDR3 region has the DNA TGTGCCATCACCCTACGTAGTTCCGGGGAGCTGTTTTTT. It translates to CAITLRSSGELFF.

There are many counts of this clonotype. The chain uses TRBV27 and TRBJ2-5; possibly TRBD1 or TRBD2 for D (6 bases each). There are 13 residues in the CDR3. Trimming left V 9 bases short and J 9 bases short, with 20 bases between. Germline V gene data show CDR1 as MNHEY and CDR2 as SMNVEV (reference sequence). CDR3 nucleotides: TGTGCCAGTGGAGGGTGGGGGGCTGGGGCCCAGTACTTC. It specifies CASGGWGAGAQYF.

V gene TRBV7-2 combines with J gene TRBJ2-7; D gene unclear. Between the trimmed V and J ends, which lost 3 bases and 2 bases, there was a span of 8 bases. Germline assignment: CDR1 SGHTA and CDR2 FQGNSA. This CDR3 has 13 amino acids. CDR3 loop: CASSLGYTYEQYF. CDR3 sequence (DNA): TGTGCCAGCAGCTTGGGCTATACCTACGAGCAGTACTTC. Using reference TRBV7-2 and TRBJ2-7 for the parts outside the CDR3, the full variable domain is GAGVSQSPSNKVTEKGKDVELRCDPISGHTALYWYRQSLGQGLEFLIYFQGNSAPDKSGLPSDRFSAERTGGSVSTLTIQRTQQEDSAVYLCASSLGYTYEQYFGPGTRLTVT.

This clonotype has only a few counts. The chain couples TRBV7-2 to TRBJ2-1; 10 nucleotides agree with TRBD1. J lost 4 bases, V lost 2 bases, and 5 bases had no gene match. This CDR3 has 16 amino acids. Germline V gene lookup returns CDR1 SGHTA and CDR2 FQGNSA. The CDR3 is CASSLYGTGDYNEQFF. CDR3 nucleotide sequence: TGTGCCAGCAGCTTATATGGGACAGGGGATTACAATGAGCAGTTCTTC.

This clonotype has more than one count but fewer than ten. The chain recombines TRBV6-2 or TRBV6-3 with TRBJ2-6, with TRBD1 matching 7 bases. CDR3 length equals 16 residues. Germline V CDR1 and CDR2: MNHEY, SVGEGT. Germline trimming cut 7 bases from V and 4 bases from J; bases unmatched to any gene: 10. CDR3 sequence (DNA): TGTGCCAGCACCGAACGACAGGGCAGCGGGGCCAACGTCCTGACTTTC. The encoded protein is CASTERQGSGANVLTF.

The sample holds many counts of this clonotype. The chain recombines TRBV20-1 with TRBJ2-2; no reliable D call. The CDR3 sequence is 12 residues long. Germline assignment: CDR1 DFQATT and CDR2 SNEGSKA (reference sequence). V was pared by 2 bases and J by 2 bases, with 3 bases between. CDR3 bases: TGCAGTGCTAGACCCAACACCGGGGAGCTGTTTTTT. Translation gives CSARPNTGELFF.

The table lists this clonotype with a few counts. The chain couples TRBV9 to TRBJ2-5, with D unresolved. Germline loops: CDR1 SGDLS, CDR2 YYNGEE. This CDR3 has 13 amino acids. The V gene lost 0 bases and the J gene lost 5 bases, with 8 bases spanning the gap. CDR3 DNA: TGTGCCAGCAGCGTAGGAAGATCGGAGACCCAGTACTTC. Protein product: CASSVGRSETQYF. Full variable domain (remainder filled in from reference TRBV9 and TRBJ2-5): DSGVTQTPKHLITATGQRVTLRCSPRSGDLSVYWYQQSLDQGLQFLIQYYNGEERAKGNILERFSAQQFPDLHSELNLSSLELGDSALYFCASSVGRSETQYFGPGTRLLVL.

This clonotype has just a few counts. V gene TRBV19 combines with J gene TRBJ1-5; D perhaps matches TRBD1 (5 bases). The V gene lost 5 bases and the J gene lost 1 base, with 21 bases spanning the gap. Germline lookup yields CDR1 LNHDA and CDR2 SQIVND (reference sequence). The CDR3 has 18 residues. CDR3 amino acids: CASSSGLRRGGSNQPQHF. CDR3 sequence (DNA): TGTGCCAGTAGTTCCGGGTTACGACGGGGGGGGAGCAATCAGCCCCAGCATTTT.

This chain links TRBV18 with TRBJ1-2, with a tentative D call TRBD1 (5 bases). Trimming left V 0 bases short and J 3 bases short, with 5 bases between. The CDR3 has 13 amino acids. Germline CDR1 reads KGHSH; CDR2 reads LQKENI. Written as DNA, the CDR3 is TGTGCCAGCTCACCACCGGGGGACTATGGCTACACCTTC. Translated, it gives CASSPPGDYGYTF.

The chain couples TRBV18 to TRBJ1-3; TRBD1 matches at 10 bases. V was pared by 3 bases and J by 2 bases, with 4 bases of the junction left unmatched. Germline values: CDR1 KGHSH, CDR2 LQKENI. This CDR3 region has 16 residues. The CDR3 loop is CASSPSGQGAGNTIYF. CDR3 nucleotides: TGTGCCAGCTCACCCTCCGGACAGGGGGCTGGAAACACCATATATTTT. Drawing the rest from reference TRBV18 and TRBJ1-3, the complete variable domain is NAGVMQNPRHLVRRRGQEARLRCSPMKGHSHVYWYRQLPEEGLKFMVYLQKENIIDESGMPKERFSAEFPKEGPSILRIQQVVRGDSAAYFCASSPSGQGAGNTIYFGEGSWLTVV.